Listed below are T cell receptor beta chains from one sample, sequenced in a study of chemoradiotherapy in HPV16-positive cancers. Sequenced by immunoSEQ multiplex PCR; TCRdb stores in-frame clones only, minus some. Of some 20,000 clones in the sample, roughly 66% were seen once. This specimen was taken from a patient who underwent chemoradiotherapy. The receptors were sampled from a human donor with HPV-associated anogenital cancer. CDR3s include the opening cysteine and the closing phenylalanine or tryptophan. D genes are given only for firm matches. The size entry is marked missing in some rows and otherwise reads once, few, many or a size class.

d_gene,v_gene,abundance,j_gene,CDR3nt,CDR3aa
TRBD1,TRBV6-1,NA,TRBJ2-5,TGCACCCTACGACAGGGGCAAGAGACCCAGTACTTC,CTLRQGQETQYF
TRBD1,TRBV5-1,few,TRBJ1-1,TGCGCCAGCAGCGGATCTCTGACAGGGACTGAAGCTTTCTTT,CASSGSLTGTEAFF
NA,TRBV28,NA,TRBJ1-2,TGTGCCAGCAGTTTATGGGGCGCCTATGGCTACACCTTC,CASSLWGAYGYTF
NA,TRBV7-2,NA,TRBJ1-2,TGTGCCAGCAGCCCGACGGATTATGGCTACACCTTC,CASSPTDYGYTF
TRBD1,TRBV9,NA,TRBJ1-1,TGTGCCAGCAGCGGGGGGACAGTGATGAACACTGAAGCTTTCTTT,CASSGGTVMNTEAFF
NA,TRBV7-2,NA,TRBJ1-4,TGTGCCAGCAGCCTGACGGGCCCTACTAATGAAAAACTGTTTTTT,CASSLTGPTNEKLFF
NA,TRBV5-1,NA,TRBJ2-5,TGCGCCAGCAGCTTGATTGTCAGGGAGACCCAGTACTTC,CASSLIVRETQYF
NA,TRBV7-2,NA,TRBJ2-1,TGTGCCAGCAGCTTATTGCGATTGGGGAATGAGCAGTTCTTC,CASSLLRLGNEQFF
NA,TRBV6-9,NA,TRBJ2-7,TGTGCCAGCAGTTATTCGAAAACCTACACGGACATCTCCTACGAGCAGTACTTC,CASSYSKTYTDISYEQYF
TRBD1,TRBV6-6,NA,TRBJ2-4,TGTGCCAGCAGTTCGGACAGGGAAGGGAACATTCAGTACTTC,CASSSDREGNIQYF
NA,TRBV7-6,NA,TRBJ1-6,TGTGCCAGCAGCCTGACTAGCTCCTATAATTCACCCCTCCACTTT,CASSLTSSYNSPLHF
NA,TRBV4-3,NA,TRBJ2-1,TGCGCCAGCAGCCAAGGCCGGGGGGCGCTGAATGAGCAGTTCTTC,CASSQGRGALNEQFF
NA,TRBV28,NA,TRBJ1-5,TGTGCCAGCAGTTCCACGGCGGGGGTGTATAGCAATCAGCCCCAGCATTTT,CASSSTAGVYSNQPQHF
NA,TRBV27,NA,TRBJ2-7,TGTGCCAGCAGTTTTAACGGTTACTCCTACGAGCAGTACTTC,CASSFNGYSYEQYF
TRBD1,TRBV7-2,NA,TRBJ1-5,TGTGCCAGCAGCAATCGACCGGGACAGGGCCAGGCTGTGCCCCAGCATTTT,CASSNRPGQGQAVPQHF
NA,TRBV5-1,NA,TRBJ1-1,TGCGCCAGCAGCTTGGCAGGGGATACTCGGCCCATGAACACTGAAGCTTTCTTT,CASSLAGDTRPMNTEAFF
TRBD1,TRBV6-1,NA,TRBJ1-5,TGTGCCAGCAGTGGGACAGGGGGTAGCAATCAGCCCCAGCATTTT,CASSGTGGSNQPQHF
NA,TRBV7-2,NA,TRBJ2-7,TGTGCCAGCAGCTTAGCTGGTGCGCGCTACGAGCAGTACTTC,CASSLAGARYEQYF
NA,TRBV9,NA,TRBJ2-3,TGTGCCAGCTCAAGGGCAGGAACAGATACGCAGTATTTT,CASSRAGTDTQYF
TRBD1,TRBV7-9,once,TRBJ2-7,TGTGCCAGCAGCTTCCGACAGGGTAACTACGAGCAGTACTTC,CASSFRQGNYEQYF
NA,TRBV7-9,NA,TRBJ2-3,TGTGCCAGCAAACCGGACAGCACAGATACGCAGTATTTT,CASKPDSTDTQYF
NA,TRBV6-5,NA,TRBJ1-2,TGTGCCAGCAATCCCCGGGGGGCGGGCTATGGCTACACCTTC,CASNPRGAGYGYTF
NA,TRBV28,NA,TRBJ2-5,TGTGCCAGCAGTTTGTTCAAATGGAACGGCCAAGAGACCCAGTACTTC,CASSLFKWNGQETQYF
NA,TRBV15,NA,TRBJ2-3,TGTGCCACCAGCAGAGCTCTCGGAGATACGCAGTATTTT,CATSRALGDTQYF
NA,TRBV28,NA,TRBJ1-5,TGTGCCAGCAGTCTTACAGGGATGGAACAGCCCCAGCATTTT,CASSLTGMEQPQHF
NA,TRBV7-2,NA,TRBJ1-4,TGTGCCAGCAGCTTAGGACTCCAGACTGGTCGTGAAAAACTGTTTTTT,CASSLGLQTGREKLFF
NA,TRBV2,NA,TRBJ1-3,TGTGCCAGCAGCCTTCGGGACGCCGACTCTGGAAACACCATATATTTT,CASSLRDADSGNTIYF
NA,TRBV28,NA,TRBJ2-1,TGTGCCAGCTTGGGAGTCCTATTAGGTGAGCAGTTCTTC,CASLGVLLGEQFF
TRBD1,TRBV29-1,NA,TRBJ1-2,TGCAGCGTTGAAGATCGGGGACAGGGGTACGGCTACACCTTC,CSVEDRGQGYGYTF
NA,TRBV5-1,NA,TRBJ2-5,TGCGCCAGCAGTTTTACGGAAGAGACCCAGTACTTC,CASSFTEETQYF
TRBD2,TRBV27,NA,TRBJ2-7,TGTGCCAGCAGTTTAGGGACTACCCCCTACGAGCAGTACTTC,CASSLGTTPYEQYF
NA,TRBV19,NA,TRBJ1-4,TGTGCCAGTAGTATAGTCCGGACTCCCGGTTCAGAACTGTTTTTT,CASSIVRTPGSELFF
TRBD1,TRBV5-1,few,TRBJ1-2,TGCGCCAGCAGCTTGGCTCTGGGACAGGTCTATGGCTACACCTTC,CASSLALGQVYGYTF
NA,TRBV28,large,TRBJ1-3,TGTGCCAGCAGTTTAGGGGGGGATGGTGGAAACACCATATATTTT,CASSLGGDGGNTIYF
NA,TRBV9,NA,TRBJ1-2,TGTGCCAGCAGTCCAGCCTCGAATAGCAATGGCTACACCTTC,CASSPASNSNGYTF
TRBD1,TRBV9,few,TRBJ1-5,TGTGCCAGCAGCGCAGGGGGAGTGCAGCCCCAGCATTTT,CASSAGGVQPQHF
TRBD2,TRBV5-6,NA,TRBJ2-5,TGTGCCAGCAGCTTGAATGCGGGGGGACCCCAAGAGACCCAGTACTTC,CASSLNAGGPQETQYF
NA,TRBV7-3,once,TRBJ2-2,TGTGCCAGCAGCACCGGGACCGCCGCCGGGGAGCTGTTTTTT,CASSTGTAAGELFF
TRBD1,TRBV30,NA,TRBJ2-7,TGTGCCTGGAACCCTCTGGGACAGGGGAGTGACGAGCAGTACTTC,CAWNPLGQGSDEQYF
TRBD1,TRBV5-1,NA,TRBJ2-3,TGCGCCAGCAGCCCGCGGACAGGGGGCTCGTCAAAGGGCACAGATACGCAGTATTTT,CASSPRTGGSSKGTDTQYF
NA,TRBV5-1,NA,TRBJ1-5,TGCGCCAGCAGCTTGGGTGGGGGCAGGGAACAGCCCCAGCATTTT,CASSLGGGREQPQHF
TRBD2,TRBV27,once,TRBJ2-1,TGTGCCAGCAGTTTATCGATATGGGCTAGCGGGAAATACAATGAGCAGTTCTTC,CASSLSIWASGKYNEQFF
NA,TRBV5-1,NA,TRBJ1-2,TGCGCCAGCAGCCTGCTGGGGGGGGACAACTATGGCTACACCTTC,CASSLLGGDNYGYTF
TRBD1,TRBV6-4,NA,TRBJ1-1,TGTGCCAGCAGCGCACAGGGGGGCACTGAAGCTTTCTTT,CASSAQGGTEAFF
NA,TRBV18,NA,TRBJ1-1,TGTGCCAGCTCACCACAGGGAGGGAACACTGAAGCTTTCTTT,CASSPQGGNTEAFF
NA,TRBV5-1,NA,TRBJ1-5,TGCGCCAGCAGGTTTGGGCCGGGTGATCAGCCCCAGCATTTT,CASRFGPGDQPQHF
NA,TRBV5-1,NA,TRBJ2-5,TGCGCCAGCAGCTCCCCGACTGTAGCGGCTAAACAAGAGACCCAGTACTTC,CASSSPTVAAKQETQYF
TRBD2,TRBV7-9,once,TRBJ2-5,TGTGCCAGCAGCTTCGTAAGGACTAGCGGGGGGCGGGAGACCCAGTACTTC,CASSFVRTSGGRETQYF
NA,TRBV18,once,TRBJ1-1,TGTGCCAGCTCACCCCTGAGAACTGAGAACACTGAAGCTTTCTTT,CASSPLRTENTEAFF
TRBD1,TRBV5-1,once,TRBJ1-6,TGCGCCAGCAGCAGGGACAGGAGTTCACCCCTCCACTTT,CASSRDRSSPLHF
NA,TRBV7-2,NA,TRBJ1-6,TGTGCCAGCAGCCCTGGTCGGGGGGCAAGCACCTATAATTCACCCCTCCACTTT,CASSPGRGASTYNSPLHF
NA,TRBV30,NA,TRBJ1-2,TGTGCCTGGAGTGTGGCGGGCAGCTATGGCTACACCTTC,CAWSVAGSYGYTF
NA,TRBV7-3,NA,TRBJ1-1,TGTGCCAGCAGCTTGGTGGTGGCTGCTTTCTTT,CASSLVVAAFF
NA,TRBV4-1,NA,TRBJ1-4,TGCGCCAGCAGCCAAGTCGGGGCCGAAAAACTGTTTTTT,CASSQVGAEKLFF